Listed here are 22 T cell receptor beta chains from one sample, sequenced in a study of technical replicates of blood from several donors. The table came from immunoSEQ multiplex PCR; TCRdb's copy has only in-frame clones and leaves some out. Altogether about 64,000 clones are present, roughly 90% being singletons, with the ten largest covering about 5%. Input material: PBMCs. Source of these receptors: a human donor in good health. Some clones in this sample may be carry-over from other donors' samples.

The chain combines TRBV7-9 with TRBJ2-7; TRBD2 aligns across 14 bases. The germline V gene encodes CDR1 SEHNR and CDR2 FQNEAQ (reference sequence). V was pared by 8 bases and J by 6 bases, with 9 bases of the junction left unmatched. CDR3 length: 15 residues. The CDR3 sequence: CASGRSGLAGAEQYF. The CDR3 bases are TGTGCCAGCGGGCGGTCGGGACTAGCGGGAGCCGAGCAGTACTTC. Using reference TRBV7-9 and TRBJ2-7 for the parts outside the CDR3, the full variable domain is DTGVSQNPRHKITKRGQNVTFRCDPISEHNRLYWYRQTLGQGPEFLTYFQNEAQLEKSRLLSDRFSAERPKGSFSTLEIQRTEQGDSAMYLCASGRSGLAGAEQYFGPGTRLTVT.

The CDR3 sequence: CASPNWDLNTEAFF. CDR3 in DNA: TGTGCCAGCCCGAACTGGGACTTGAACACTGAAGCTTTCTTT. The V and J genes are TRBV6-1 and TRBJ1-1; D is possibly TRBD1 (5 bases). V lost 8 bases and J 0 bases, leaving 13 bases between the germline ends. Per germline, CDR1 MNHNS and CDR2 SASEGT. CDR3 length equals 14 residues.

This chain links TRBV4-3 with TRBJ2-1; 7 bases match TRBD2. This CDR3 is built from 13 residues. Germline CDR1 LGHNA, CDR2 YSLEER. After removal of 3 bases from V and 8 bases from J, the junction contained 4 bases not matched to a gene. CDR3: CASSHRTSYEQFF. DNA for the CDR3: TGCGCCAGCAGCCATAGGACTAGTTATGAGCAGTTCTTC.

This chain links TRBV2 with TRBJ2-4; 9 bases are a match to TRBD1. Germline CDR1 and CDR2: SNHLY and FYNNEI. V gave up 4 bases and J gave up 11 bases; unmatched junction bases: 12. The CDR3 sequence is 15 residues long. CDR3 region: CASSVGTGRKIVQYF. CDR3 in DNA: TGTGCCAGCAGTGTGGGGACAGGGCGTAAAATCGTTCAGTACTTC. Together with reference TRBV2 and TRBJ2-4, the CDR3 gives the full variable domain: EPEVTQTPSHQVTQMGQEVILRCVPISNHLYFYWYRQILGQKVEFLVSFYNNEISEKSEIFDDQFSVERPDGSNFTLKIRSTKLEDSAMYFCASSVGTGRKIVQYFGAGTRLSVL.

This chain connects TRBV7-2 to TRBJ2-3; tentatively, D is TRBD2 (5 bases). This CDR3 comprises 13 residues. V was trimmed by 2 bases and J by 6 bases, leaving 9 bases between them. Germline assignment: CDR1 SGHTA and CDR2 FQGNSA. The CDR3 region is CASSLPGSDTQYF. CDR3 nucleotide sequence: TGTGCCAGCAGCTTACCGGGAAGCGATACGCAGTATTTT.

This clone was detected only once. The chain has TRBV27 and TRBJ1-6; TRBD1 matches at 9 bases. The CDR3 spans 15 residues. CDR1 is MNHEY and CDR2 is SMNVEV in the germline V gene (reference sequence). The trim removed 2 bases at V and 8 bases at J, leaving 4 bases unmatched. The CDR3 sequence is CASSLEGQGYSPLHF. The CDR3 DNA follows: TGTGCCAGCAGTTTAGAGGGACAGGGTTATTCACCCCTCCACTTT.

This clone was counted once. In nucleotides, the CDR3 is TGTGCCAGCAGGTGGGACAGACTCTCTGGAAACACCATATATTTT. It yields the protein CASRWDRLSGNTIYF. This chain uses TRBV2 with TRBJ1-3; the match to TRBD1 covers 7 bases. Germline trimming cut 6 bases from V and 0 bases from J; bases unmatched to any gene: 5. CDR1 SNHLY and CDR2 FYNNEI come from the germline V gene. The CDR3 has 15 residues.

This chain uses TRBV4-1 with TRBJ2-3, with 11 bases fitting TRBD2. Germline lookup yields CDR1 MGHRA and CDR2 YSYEKL. V shed 5 bases and J 6 bases; nucleotides not matched to a gene: 10. CDR3 length: 16 residues. The DNA for the CDR3 is TGCGCCAGCAGCTTCCTAGCGGGGGGCCTATCCGATACGCAGTATTTT. It specifies CASSFLAGGLSDTQYF.

The chain combines TRBV7-6 with TRBJ2-3; the match to TRBD2 covers 7 bases. The CDR3 sequence is 13 residues long. Germline V lookup: CDR1 SGHVS, CDR2 FNYEAQ. After removal of 6 bases from V and 4 bases from J, the junction contained 4 bases not matched to a gene. This CDR3 is CASSKTSPDTQYF. CDR3 coding DNA: TGTGCCAGCAGTAAGACTAGCCCAGATACGCAGTATTTT.

The genes are TRBV5-6 and TRBJ2-2; no clear D. Germline V gene data show CDR1 as SGHDT and CDR2 as YYEEEE. The CDR3 is made up of 13 amino acids. V was pared by 0 bases and J by 4 bases, with 4 bases between. The chain's CDR3 is CASSLVVTGELFF. As DNA, the CDR3 is TGTGCCAGCAGCTTGGTAGTCACCGGGGAGCTGTTTTTT. The variable domain in full, completed from reference TRBV5-6 and TRBJ2-2, reads DAGVTQSPTHLIKTRGQQVTLRCSPKSGHDTVSWYQQALGQGPQFIFQYYEEEERQRGNFPDRFSGHQFPNYSSELNVNALLLGDSALYLCASSLVVTGELFFGEGSRLTVL.

This clone is classed as medium-sized. This chain joins TRBV10-3 and TRBJ2-7; 8 nucleotides align to TRBD1. Unmatched junction bases numbered 12, after V lost 2 bases and J lost 3 bases. The CDR3 totals 17 residues. The germline CDR1 and CDR2 sequences are ENHRY and SYGVKD. The CDR3 loop reads CAISELRDRRKGYEQYF. CDR3 sequence (DNA): TGTGCCATCAGTGAGCTCCGGGACAGGAGAAAGGGCTACGAGCAGTACTTC.

The V call is TRBV4-2, the J call TRBJ2-5; D is possibly TRBD2 (5 bases). The CDR3 contains 16 residues. V gave up 4 bases and J gave up 4 bases, with 19 bases separating them. CDR1 is LGHNA, CDR2 YNFKEQ, per germline. CDR3 sequence: CASSPGSGMGSETQYF. DNA for the CDR3: TGTGCCAGCAGCCCAGGCTCGGGGATGGGGTCAGAGACCCAGTACTTC.

This chain connects TRBV4-2 to TRBJ2-1, with 9 bases identical to TRBD1. The germline V gene encodes CDR1 LGHNA and CDR2 YNFKEQ. This CDR3 has 14 residues. V shed 3 bases and J 8 bases; nucleotides not matched to a gene: 5. CDR3 loop: CASSQEQGADEQFF. Here the CDR3 DNA reads TGTGCCAGCAGCCAGGAACAGGGGGCGGATGAGCAGTTCTTC.

This chain uses TRBV5-4 with TRBJ2-7, with TRBD1 as a possible D gene (6 bases). The CDR3 runs 13 residues. Trimming stripped 4 bases from V and 7 bases from J, with 15 bases between. Per germline, CDR1 SGHNT and CDR2 YYREEE (reference sequence). CDR3 nucleotides: TGTGCCAGCAGCACGGACAGATCTACTGAGCAGTACTTC. Its protein product is CASSTDRSTEQYF. Complete variable domain (other parts from reference TRBV5-4 and TRBJ2-7): ETGVTQSPTHLIKTRGQQVTLRCSSQSGHNTVSWYQQALGQGPQFIFQYYREEENGRGNFPPRFSGLQFPNYSSELNVNALELDDSALYLCASSTDRSTEQYFGPGTRLTVT.

The chain combines TRBV11-2 with TRBJ2-3; D perhaps matches TRBD2 (6 bases). The CDR3 is 15 amino acids. The ends were cut back, 5 bases at V and 0 bases at J, with 12 bases in the middle. Per the germline V gene, CDR1 is SGHAT and CDR2 is FQNNGV. The CDR3 nucleotides read TGTGCCAGCAGCCCCGGGACTTCTAGCACAGATACGCAGTATTTT. It translates to CASSPGTSSTDTQYF.

The J gene is TRBJ1-2, the V gene TRBV9; tentatively, D is TRBD1 (6 bases). This CDR3 has 15 residues. The V and J ends lost 0 bases and 2 bases respectively, with 11 bases between them. Germline V CDR1 and CDR2: SGDLS, YYNGEE. CDR3 region: CASSVDGGHNYGYTF. Here the CDR3 DNA reads TGTGCCAGCAGCGTAGATGGGGGCCACAACTATGGCTACACCTTC.

The chain joins TRBV27 to TRBJ2-1; TRBD2 agrees at 12 bases. V shed 0 bases, J shed 4 bases, and the junction held 4 bases outside the gene matches. The CDR3 spans 17 residues. The germline V gene encodes CDR1 MNHEY and CDR2 SMNVEV (reference sequence). The CDR3 loop is CASSLSASGRAYNEQFF. CDR3 DNA: TGTGCCAGCAGTTTATCGGCTAGCGGGAGGGCTTACAATGAGCAGTTCTTC.

This clone was counted a single time. Here the CDR3 reads CASSQEGAGVLNEQFF. CDR3 nucleotide sequence: TGCGCCAGCAGCCAAGAAGGAGCGGGAGTCCTCAATGAGCAGTTCTTC. The J gene is TRBJ2-1, the V gene TRBV4-1, with 8 bases that match TRBD2. Trimming took 0 bases from V and 6 from J; bases not matched to a gene: 7. The length of the CDR3 is 16 residues. Germline CDR1 reads MGHRA; CDR2 reads YSYEKL.

The gene calls are TRBV14 and TRBJ2-5; perhaps TRBD2 as D (6 bases). The V gene lost 4 bases and the J gene lost 5 bases, with 17 bases spanning the gap. The germline gives CDR1 SGHDN, CDR2 FVKESK. This CDR3 is built from 15 residues. CDR3 sequence reads: CASSLGPGRWETQYF. CDR3 nucleotides: TGTGCCAGCAGCCTGGGGCCCGGGAGATGGGAGACCCAGTACTTC. Looking up the rest from reference TRBV14 and TRBJ2-5 gives the full variable domain: EAGVTQFPSHSVIEKGQTVTLRCDPISGHDNLYWYRRVMGKEIKFLLHFVKESKQDESGMPNNRFLAERTGGTYSTLKVQPAELEDSGVYFCASSLGPGRWETQYFGPGTRLLVL.

This clone was seen a single time. The V and J genes are TRBV7-9 and TRBJ2-1; 10 positions agree with TRBD2. CDR1 and CDR2 (germline): SEHNR, FQNEAQ (reference sequence). The length of the CDR3 is 18 residues. With V trimmed by 5 bases and J by 0 bases, 10 bases remained unmatched. The CDR3, as DNA: TGTGCCAGCAGCCGGACTAGCGGACTCACGAGCTCCTACAATGAGCAGTTCTTC. Protein: CASSRTSGLTSSYNEQFF.

CDR3 sequence (DNA): TGCGCCAGCAGCCAAGGCAGGGGGAACTCTGGAAACACCATATATTTT. Translated, it gives CASSQGRGNSGNTIYF. The chain combines TRBV4-1 with TRBJ1-3; 7 bases fit TRBD1. There are 16 residues in the CDR3. Germline CDR1 MGHRA, CDR2 YSYEKL. V was pared by 1 base and J by 0 bases, with 3 bases of the junction left unmatched.

This rearrangement joins TRBV7-2 to TRBJ1-1; 7 nucleotides match TRBD1. The CDR3 consists of 14 residues. The V gene's germline CDR1 is SGHTA and CDR2 FQGNSA. With V trimmed by 7 bases and J by 7 bases, 12 bases remained unmatched. The CDR3 bases are TGTGCCAGCAAACCAGGGGGAAGTTCCGGTGAAGCTTTCTTT. Protein product: CASKPGGSSGEAFF.